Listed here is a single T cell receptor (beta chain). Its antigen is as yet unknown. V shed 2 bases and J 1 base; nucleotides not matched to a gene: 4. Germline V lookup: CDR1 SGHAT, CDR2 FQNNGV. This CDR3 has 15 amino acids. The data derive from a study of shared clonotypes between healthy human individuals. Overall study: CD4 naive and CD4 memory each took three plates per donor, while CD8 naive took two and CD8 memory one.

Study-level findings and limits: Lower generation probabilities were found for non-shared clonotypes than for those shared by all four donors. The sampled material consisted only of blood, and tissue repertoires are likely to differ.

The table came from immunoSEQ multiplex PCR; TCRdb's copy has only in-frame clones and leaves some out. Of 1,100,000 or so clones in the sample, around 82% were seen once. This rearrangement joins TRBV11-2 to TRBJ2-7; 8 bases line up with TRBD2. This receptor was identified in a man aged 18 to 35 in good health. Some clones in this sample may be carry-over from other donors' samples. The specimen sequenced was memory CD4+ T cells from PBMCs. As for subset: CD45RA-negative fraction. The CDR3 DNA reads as TGTGCCAGCAGCTTACTCGGGGGGGGATCCTACGAGCAGTACTTC. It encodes CASSLLGGGSYEQYF.